This T cell receptor beta chain was sequenced for a study of blood T cell repertoires in COVID-19. Across the study: The origin of the acute and convalescent COVID-19 samples was the United States, Italy and Spain. Sources were T cells, B-cell-depleted T cells, or PBMCs; the material itself was cDNA or gDNA.

Per the original data handling: Amplification with reference gene primers provided the estimates of nucleated cell counts. Libraries were prepared by immunoSEQ multiplex PCR; TCRdb keeps only in-frame clonotypes and omits some of them. That table supplies the V and J calls and clone size; D and trimming were determined from the DNA. This sample has about 140,000 clones, with about 87% found just once. Sequenced sample: peripheral blood. The sequence derives from a woman aged 50 to 65 with acute or convalescent COVID-19.

The chain's CDR3 is CASSPYDRGPYGYTF. The CDR3 nucleotides are TGTGCCAGCAGCCCCTATGACAGGGGGCCCTATGGCTACACCTTC. The J gene is TRBJ1-2, the V gene TRBV7-3; 10 nucleotides align to TRBD1. Germline CDR1 reads SGHTA; CDR2 reads FQGTGA. The CDR3 runs to 15 residues. V gave up 5 bases and J gave up 4 bases; unmatched junction bases: 7.